Shown below are 7 T cell receptor beta chains from a single sample sequenced in a study of CD8 T cells in ankylosing spondylitis. Via MiXCR, TCRdb re-called the 5' RACE reads, giving one row per CDR3 protein. In the table there are 390,000 or so distinct CDR3 sequences, about a fifth of which are singletons. Study-wide results and caveats: Ankylosing spondylitis blood seemed to carry a telltale TCR beta motif made of roughly 8 highly homologous variants.

Antigens for these TCRs are unknown. Sequencing was carried out using blood, either unsorted or a sorted T cell fraction (not recorded which). The receptors originated from a male donor with ankylosing spondylitis.

V usage is TRBV20-1 and J usage is TRBJ1-1; D is perhaps TRBD1 (5 bases). V dropped 3 bases and J dropped 6 bases, with 11 bases sitting between them. The germline V gene encodes CDR1 DFQATT and CDR2 SNEGSKA (reference sequence). This CDR3 is 12 amino acids long. CDR3 region: CSASGGRAEAFF. The CDR3 DNA is TGCAGTGCTAGTGGGGGTCGAGCTGAAGCTTTCTTT.

In this sample, this clonotype turned up a few times. J is TRBJ2-5 and V is TRBV29-1; TRBD2 agrees at 12 bases. V gave up 6 bases and J gave up 2 bases; unmatched junction bases: 13. The CDR3 covers 17 residues. CDR1 and CDR2 (germline): SQVTM, ANQGSEA. The CDR3 loop reads CSVVGLAGPRGQETQYF. CDR3 in DNA: TGCAGCGTCGTGGGACTAGCGGGCCCCAGAGGGCAAGAGACCCAGTACTTC.

The chain combines TRBV20-1 with TRBJ1-1; D not resolved. The CDR3 totals 13 residues. CDR1 is DFQATT, CDR2 SNEGSKA, per germline (reference sequence). Trimming pared 6 bases from V and 3 bases from J, leaving 14 bases between. In DNA, the CDR3 is TGCAGTGCCGGATATAGGGAGTACACTGAAGCTTTCTTT. This translates into CSAGYREYTEAFF.

In its sample, this clonotype was seen a few times. The chain links TRBV7-3 to TRBJ2-1; the D gene is possibly TRBD2 (5 bases). The CDR3 sequence is 14 residues long. Trimming shortened V by 4 bases and J by 3 bases, and 10 bases separated the two germline ends. The germline gives CDR1 SGHTA, CDR2 FQGTGA. This CDR3 reads CASSYGKGYNEQFF. DNA for the CDR3: TGTGCCAGCAGCTACGGGAAGGGCTACAATGAGCAGTTCTTC.

This clonotype has at least ten counts. This sequence joins TRBV29-1 and TRBJ2-3; D unresolved. Trimming stripped 6 bases from V and 6 bases from J, with 13 bases between. The CDR3 consists of 12 residues. Germline assignment: CDR1 SQVTM and CDR2 ANQGSEA. The CDR3 bases are TGCAGCGTGGCCCGGACCGTCGATACGCAGTATTTT. Protein product: CSVARTVDTQYF.

In DNA form, the CDR3 reads TGTGCCAGCAGCTATTCAGAGGGGCCATACAATGAGCAGTTCTTC. Translated, it gives CASSYSEGPYNEQFF. The chain couples TRBV3-1 to TRBJ2-1; D possibly uses TRBD1 or TRBD2 (5 bases each). This CDR3 is built from 15 residues. Germline V gene data show CDR1 as LGHDT and CDR2 as YNNKEL (reference sequence). The ends were cut back, 5 bases at V and 4 bases at J, with 15 bases in the middle.

The chain is built from TRBV18 and TRBJ2-2, with 8 bases identical to TRBD1. The CDR3 consists of 18 residues. V shed 3 bases, J shed 3 bases, and the junction held 12 bases outside the gene matches. CDR1 is KGHSH and CDR2 is LQKENI in the germline V gene. In nucleotides, the CDR3 is TGTGCCAGCTCACCCAGGATGACAGGGGATCGCGACACCGGGGAGCTGTTTTTT. Translating it yields CASSPRMTGDRDTGELFF. The full variable domain, rest sourced from reference TRBV18 and TRBJ2-2, is NAGVMQNPRHLVRRRGQEARLRCSPMKGHSHVYWYRQLPEEGLKFMVYLQKENIIDESGMPKERFSAEFPKEGPSILRIQQVVRGDSAAYFCASSPRMTGDRDTGELFFGEGSRLTVL.